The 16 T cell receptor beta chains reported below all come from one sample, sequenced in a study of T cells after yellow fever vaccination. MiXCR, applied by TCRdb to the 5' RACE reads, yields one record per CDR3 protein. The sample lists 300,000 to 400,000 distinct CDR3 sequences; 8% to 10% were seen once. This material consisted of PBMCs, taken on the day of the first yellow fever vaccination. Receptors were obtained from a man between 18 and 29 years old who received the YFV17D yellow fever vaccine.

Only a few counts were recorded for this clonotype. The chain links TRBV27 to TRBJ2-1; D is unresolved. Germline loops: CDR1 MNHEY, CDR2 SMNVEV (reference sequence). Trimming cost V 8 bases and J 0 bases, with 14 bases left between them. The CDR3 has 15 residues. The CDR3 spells CASRLGRSSYNEQFF. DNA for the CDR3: TGTGCCAGCCGACTCGGACGGAGCTCCTACAATGAGCAGTTCTTC.

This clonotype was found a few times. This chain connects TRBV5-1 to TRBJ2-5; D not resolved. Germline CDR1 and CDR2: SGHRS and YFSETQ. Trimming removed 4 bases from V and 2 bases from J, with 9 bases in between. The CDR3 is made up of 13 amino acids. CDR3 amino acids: CASSRLSQETQYF. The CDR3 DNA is TGCGCCAGCAGCCGGCTATCACAAGAGACCCAGTACTTC.

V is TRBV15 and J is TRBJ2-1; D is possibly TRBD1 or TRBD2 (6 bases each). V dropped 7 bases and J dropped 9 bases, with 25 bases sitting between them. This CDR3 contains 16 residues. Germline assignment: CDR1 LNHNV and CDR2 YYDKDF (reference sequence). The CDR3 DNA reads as TGTGCCACCACCCCTTTATTTAATGGGGGGCAAGGTGAGCAGTTCTTC. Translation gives CATTPLFNGGQGEQFF.

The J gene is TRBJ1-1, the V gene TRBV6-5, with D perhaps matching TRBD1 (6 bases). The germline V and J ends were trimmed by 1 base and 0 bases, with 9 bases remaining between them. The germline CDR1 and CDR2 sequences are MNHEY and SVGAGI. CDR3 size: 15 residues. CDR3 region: CASSYWTAMNTEAFF. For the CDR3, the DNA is TGTGCCAGCAGTTACTGGACAGCAATGAACACTGAAGCTTTCTTT.

In nucleotides, the CDR3 is TGTGCCAGCAGCGTAGATGGCGGGACCGCCATAGATACGCAGTATTTT. Its protein is CASSVDGGTAIDTQYF. The chain employs TRBV9 and TRBJ2-3; TRBD2 might be the D (6 bases). The CDR3 totals 16 residues. In germline, CDR1 is SGDLS, CDR2 YYNGEE. The germline V and J ends were trimmed by 0 bases and 5 bases, with 16 bases remaining between them.

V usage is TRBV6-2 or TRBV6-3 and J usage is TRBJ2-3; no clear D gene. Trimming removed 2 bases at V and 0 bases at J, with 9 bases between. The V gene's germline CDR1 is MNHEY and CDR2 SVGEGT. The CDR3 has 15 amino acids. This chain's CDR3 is CASSYREFSTDTQYF. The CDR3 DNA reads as TGTGCCAGCAGTTACAGGGAATTTAGCACAGATACGCAGTATTTT.

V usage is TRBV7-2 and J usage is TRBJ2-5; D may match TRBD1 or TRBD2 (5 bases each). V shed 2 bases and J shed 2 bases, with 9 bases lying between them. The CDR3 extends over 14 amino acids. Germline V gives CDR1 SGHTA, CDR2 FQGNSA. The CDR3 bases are TGTGCCAGCAGCTTAATGGGGGTGCAAGAGACCCAGTACTTC. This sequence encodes CASSLMGVQETQYF.

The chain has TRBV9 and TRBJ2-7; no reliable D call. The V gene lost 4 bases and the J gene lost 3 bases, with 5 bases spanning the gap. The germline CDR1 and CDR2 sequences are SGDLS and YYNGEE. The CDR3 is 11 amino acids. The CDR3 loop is CASSPNYEQYF. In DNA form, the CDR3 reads TGTGCCAGCAGCCCAAACTACGAGCAGTACTTC.

Written as DNA, the CDR3 is TGTGCCAGCAGTGAAGATGCACAGTCCACAGATACGCAGTATTTT. Its translation: CASSEDAQSTDTQYF. This chain uses TRBV5-4 with TRBJ2-3; the D is unclear. The CDR3 contains 15 residues. The ends were cut back, 5 bases at V and 2 bases at J, with 15 bases in the middle. Germline values: CDR1 SGHNT, CDR2 YYREEE (reference sequence).

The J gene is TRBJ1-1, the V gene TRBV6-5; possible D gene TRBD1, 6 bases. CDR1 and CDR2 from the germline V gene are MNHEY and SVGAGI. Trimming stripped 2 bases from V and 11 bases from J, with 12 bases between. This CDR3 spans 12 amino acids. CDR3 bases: TGTGCCAGCAGTTACCGTAGGGGGGAGGCTTTCTTT. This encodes CASSYRRGEAFF.

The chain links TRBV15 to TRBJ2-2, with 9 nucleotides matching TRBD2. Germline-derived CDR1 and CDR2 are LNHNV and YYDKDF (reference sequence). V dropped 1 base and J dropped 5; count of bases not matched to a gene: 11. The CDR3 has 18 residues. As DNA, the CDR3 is TGTGCCACCAGCAGAGTTCCGGGCGGGGGGGCTGGAACCGGGGAGCTGTTTTTT. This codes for CATSRVPGGGAGTGELFF.

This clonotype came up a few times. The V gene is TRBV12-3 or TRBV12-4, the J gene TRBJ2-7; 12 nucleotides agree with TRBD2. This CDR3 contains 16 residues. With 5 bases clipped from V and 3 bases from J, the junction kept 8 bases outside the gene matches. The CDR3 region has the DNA TGTGCCAGCAGTCCCCCCGGGACTAGCGGGTACTACGAGCAGTACTTC. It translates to CASSPPGTSGYYEQYF.

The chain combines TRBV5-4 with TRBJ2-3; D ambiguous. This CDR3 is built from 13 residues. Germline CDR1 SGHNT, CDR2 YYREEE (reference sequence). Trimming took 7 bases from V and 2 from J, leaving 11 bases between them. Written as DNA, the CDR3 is TGTGCCAGCGAGAAGGCGGACACAGATACGCAGTATTTT. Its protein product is CASEKADTDTQYF.

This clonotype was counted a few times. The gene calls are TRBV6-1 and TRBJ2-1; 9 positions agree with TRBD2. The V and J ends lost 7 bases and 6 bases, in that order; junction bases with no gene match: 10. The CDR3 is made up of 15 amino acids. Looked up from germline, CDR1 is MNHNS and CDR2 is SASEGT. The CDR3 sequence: CASTSEAGGPNEQFF. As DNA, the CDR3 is TGTGCCAGCACCTCCGAAGCGGGGGGACCCAATGAGCAGTTCTTC.

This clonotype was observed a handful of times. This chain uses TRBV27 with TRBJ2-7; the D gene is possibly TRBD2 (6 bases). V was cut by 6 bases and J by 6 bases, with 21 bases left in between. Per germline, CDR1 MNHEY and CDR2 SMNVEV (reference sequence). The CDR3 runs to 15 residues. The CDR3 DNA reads TGTGCCAGCAGCCGATCCACGTCGGGGGTGGCCGAGCAGTACTTC. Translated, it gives CASSRSTSGVAEQYF.

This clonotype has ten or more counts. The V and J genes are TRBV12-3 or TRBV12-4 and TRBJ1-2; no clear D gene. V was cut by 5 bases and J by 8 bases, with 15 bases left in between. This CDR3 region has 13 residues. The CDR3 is CASSSGRARGYTF. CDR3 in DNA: TGTGCCAGCAGTAGCGGTAGGGCCCGCGGCTACACCTTC.